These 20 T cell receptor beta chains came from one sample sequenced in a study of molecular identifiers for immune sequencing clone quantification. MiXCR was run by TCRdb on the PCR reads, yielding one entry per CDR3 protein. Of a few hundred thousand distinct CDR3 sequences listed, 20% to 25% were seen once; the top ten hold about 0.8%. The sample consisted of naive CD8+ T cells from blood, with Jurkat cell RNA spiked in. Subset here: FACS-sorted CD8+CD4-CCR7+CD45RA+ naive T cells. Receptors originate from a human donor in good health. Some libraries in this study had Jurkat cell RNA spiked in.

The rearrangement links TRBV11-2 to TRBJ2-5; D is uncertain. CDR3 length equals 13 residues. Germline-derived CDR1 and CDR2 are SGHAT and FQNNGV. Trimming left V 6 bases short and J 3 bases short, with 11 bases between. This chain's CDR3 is CASRERAEETQYF. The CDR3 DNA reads TGTGCCAGCAGAGAACGGGCGGAAGAGACCCAGTACTTC.

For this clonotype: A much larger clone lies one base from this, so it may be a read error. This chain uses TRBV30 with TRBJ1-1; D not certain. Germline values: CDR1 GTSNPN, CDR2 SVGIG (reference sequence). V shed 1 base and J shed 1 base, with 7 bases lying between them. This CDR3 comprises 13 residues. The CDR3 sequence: CAWSAHGNTEAFF. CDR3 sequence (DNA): TGTGCCTGGAGTGCACACGGGAACACTGAAGCTTTCTTT.

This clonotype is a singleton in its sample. The CDR3 is CASSQDGPTGASEAQYF. DNA of the CDR3: TGTGCCAGCAGCCAAGATGGACCCACCGGGGCTTCGGAGGCCCAGTACTTC. The rearrangement joins TRBV3-1 to TRBJ2-5; D is perhaps TRBD1 or TRBD2 (5 bases each). The CDR3 spans 17 residues. Germline V gene lookup returns CDR1 LGHDT and CDR2 YNNKEL (reference sequence). V gave up 0 bases and J gave up 9 bases, with 23 bases separating them.

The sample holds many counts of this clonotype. CDR3 DNA: TGTGCCAGCAGTCACTCGTACCAAGAGACCCAGTACTTC. It is translated as CASSHSYQETQYF. The rearrangement joins TRBV12-3 or TRBV12-4 to TRBJ2-5, with D hard to call. V shed 5 bases and J shed 0 bases, with 7 bases lying between them. The CDR3 has 13 residues.

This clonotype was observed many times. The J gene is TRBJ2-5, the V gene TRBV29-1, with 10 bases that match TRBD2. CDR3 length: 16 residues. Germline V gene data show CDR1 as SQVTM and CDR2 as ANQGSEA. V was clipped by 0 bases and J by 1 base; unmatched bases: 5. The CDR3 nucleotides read TGCAGCGTTGAAGATGTCAGCGGGAGGGCCCAAGAGACCCAGTACTTC. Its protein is CSVEDVSGRAQETQYF. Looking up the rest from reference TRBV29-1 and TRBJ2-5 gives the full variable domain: SAVISQKPSRDICQRGTSLTIQCQVDSQVTMMFWYRQQPGQSLTLIATANQGSEATYESGFVIDKFPISRPNLTFSTLTVSNMSPEDSSIYLCSVEDVSGRAQETQYFGPGTRLLVL.

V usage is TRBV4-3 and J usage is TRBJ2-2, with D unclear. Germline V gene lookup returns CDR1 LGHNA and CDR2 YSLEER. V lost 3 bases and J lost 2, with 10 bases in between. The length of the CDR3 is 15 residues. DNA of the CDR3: TGCGCCAGCAGCCATGGGAACAGTAACACCGGGGAGCTGTTTTTT. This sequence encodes CASSHGNSNTGELFF.

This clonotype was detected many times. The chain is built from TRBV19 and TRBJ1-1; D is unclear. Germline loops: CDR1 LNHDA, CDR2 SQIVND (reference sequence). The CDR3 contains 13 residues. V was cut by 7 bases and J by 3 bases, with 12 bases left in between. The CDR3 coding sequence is TGTGCCAGTACACCAGCGGCCCACACTGAAGCTTTCTTT. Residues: CASTPAAHTEAFF.

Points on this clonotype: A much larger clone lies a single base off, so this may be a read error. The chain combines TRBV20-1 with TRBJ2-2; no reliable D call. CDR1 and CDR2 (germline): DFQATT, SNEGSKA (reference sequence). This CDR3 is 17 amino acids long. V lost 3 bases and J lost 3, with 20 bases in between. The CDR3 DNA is TGCAGTGCTAGCGTTAGCCGGCCTTTCAAAGACACCGGGGAGCTGTTTTTT. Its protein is CSASVSRPFKDTGELFF.

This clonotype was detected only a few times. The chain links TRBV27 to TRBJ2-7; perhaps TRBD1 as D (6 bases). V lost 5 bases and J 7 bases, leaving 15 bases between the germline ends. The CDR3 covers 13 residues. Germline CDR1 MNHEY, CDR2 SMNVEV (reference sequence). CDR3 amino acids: CASSRQAAEEQYF. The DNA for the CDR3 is TGTGCCAGCAGTCGACAGGCGGCGGAGGAGCAGTACTTC.

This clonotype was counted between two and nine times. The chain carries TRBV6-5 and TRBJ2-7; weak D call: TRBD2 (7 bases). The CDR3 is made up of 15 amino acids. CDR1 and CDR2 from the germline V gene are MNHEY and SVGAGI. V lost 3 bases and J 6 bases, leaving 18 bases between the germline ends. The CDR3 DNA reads TGTGCCAGCAGTTATGCGGGGGCGGGGGCTGGCGAGCAGTACTTC. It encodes CASSYAGAGAGEQYF.

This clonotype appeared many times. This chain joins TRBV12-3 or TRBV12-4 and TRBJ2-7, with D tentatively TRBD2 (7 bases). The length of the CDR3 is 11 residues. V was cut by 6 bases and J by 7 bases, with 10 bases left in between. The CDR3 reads CASREGGEQYF. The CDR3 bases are TGTGCCAGCAGGGAGGGGGGGGAGCAGTACTTC.

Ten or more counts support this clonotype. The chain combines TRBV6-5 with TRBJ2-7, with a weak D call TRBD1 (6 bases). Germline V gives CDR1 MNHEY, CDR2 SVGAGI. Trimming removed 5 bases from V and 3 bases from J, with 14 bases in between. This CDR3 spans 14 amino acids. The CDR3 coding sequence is TGTGCCAGCAGTCGAATCAAGGGGGACTACGAGCAGTACTTC. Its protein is CASSRIKGDYEQYF.

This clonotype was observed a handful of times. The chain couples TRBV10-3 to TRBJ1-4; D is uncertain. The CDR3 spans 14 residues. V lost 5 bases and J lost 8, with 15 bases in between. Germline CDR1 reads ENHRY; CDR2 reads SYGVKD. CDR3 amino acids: CAISSGQLGEKLFF. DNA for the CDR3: TGTGCCATCAGTTCTGGGCAGCTAGGGGAAAAACTGTTTTTT.

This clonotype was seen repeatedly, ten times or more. DNA for the CDR3: TGTGCCAGCAGTCCGGACAGGGTAAAGGAAAAACTGTTTTTT. It encodes CASSPDRVKEKLFF. The chain uses TRBV12-3 or TRBV12-4 and TRBJ1-4, with 8 nucleotides matching TRBD1. V was clipped by 5 bases and J by 8 bases; unmatched bases: 7. This CDR3 is 14 amino acids long.

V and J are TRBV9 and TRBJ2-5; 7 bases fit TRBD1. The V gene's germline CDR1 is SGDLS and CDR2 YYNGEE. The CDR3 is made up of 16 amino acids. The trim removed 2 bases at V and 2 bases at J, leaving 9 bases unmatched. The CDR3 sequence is CASSVDHKTGQETQYF. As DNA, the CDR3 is TGTGCCAGCAGCGTGGACCACAAGACAGGGCAAGAGACCCAGTACTTC.

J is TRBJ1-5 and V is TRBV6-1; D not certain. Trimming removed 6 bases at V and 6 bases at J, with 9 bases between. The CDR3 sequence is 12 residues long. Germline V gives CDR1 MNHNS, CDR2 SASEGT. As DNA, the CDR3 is TGTGCCAGCAGCCACATTACTCAGCCCCAGCATTTT. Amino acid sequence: CASSHITQPQHF.

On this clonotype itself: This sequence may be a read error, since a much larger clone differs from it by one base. CDR3 DNA: TGTGCCAGCGGCACCTTGACTAGTTTTCGCGAGCAGTACTTC. Translating gives CASGTLTSFREQYF. The genes are TRBV14 and TRBJ2-7; D may be TRBD2 (6 bases). CDR1 and CDR2 from the germline V gene are SGHDN and FVKESK. Trimming removed 8 bases from V and 6 bases from J, with 20 bases in between. CDR3 length: 14 residues.

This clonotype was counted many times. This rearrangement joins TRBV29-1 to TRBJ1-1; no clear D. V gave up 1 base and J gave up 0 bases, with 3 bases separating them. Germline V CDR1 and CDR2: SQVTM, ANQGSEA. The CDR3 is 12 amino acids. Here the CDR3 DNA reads TGCAGCGTTGAAGTGATGAACACTGAAGCTTTCTTT. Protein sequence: CSVEVMNTEAFF.

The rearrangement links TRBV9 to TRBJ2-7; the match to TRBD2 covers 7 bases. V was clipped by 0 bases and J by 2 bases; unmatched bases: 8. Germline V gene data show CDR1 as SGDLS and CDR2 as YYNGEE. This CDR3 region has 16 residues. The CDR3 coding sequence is TGTGCCAGCAGCGTAGCTAGGGGAGGGACCCCCTACGAGCAGTACTTC. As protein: CASSVARGGTPYEQYF.

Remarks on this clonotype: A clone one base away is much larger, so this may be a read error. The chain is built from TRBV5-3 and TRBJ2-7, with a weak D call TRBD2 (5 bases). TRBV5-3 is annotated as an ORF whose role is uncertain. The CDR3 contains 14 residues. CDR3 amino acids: CASSPGEGAIEQCF. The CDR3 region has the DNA TGTGCCAGCAGCCCCGGGGAAGGAGCAATAGAGCAGTGCTTC.